This passage covers 20 T cell receptor beta chains from one sample sequenced in a study of T cell responses to AZD1222 COVID-19 vaccine (dated by TCRdb to the early 2020s). This specimen's time point label, per the study, means: baseline before first vaccination. Library construction relied on the immunoSEQ multiplex PCR assay. The table was pulled from immuneACCESS by TCRdb, which kept in-frame rearrangements only. Such tables lose some clones; where checked, under half of the loss comes from unresolved V genes, and the rest has no known cause. Across this sample there are fewer than 120,000 clones, with 88% seen only once. Over 1.5% of the sample lies in the top ten. Here the sequenced sample was peripheral blood, taken on day 0 of AZD1222 vaccination. The source is an adult in good health.

The chain combines TRBV19 with TRBJ2-7; 11 nucleotides agree with TRBD1. Unmatched junction bases numbered 7, after V lost 5 bases and J lost 4 bases. The CDR3 covers 15 residues. Germline V gene sequence: CDR1 LNHDA, CDR2 SQIVND (reference sequence). CDR3 nucleotide sequence: TGTGCCAGTAGTCCAGGACAGGGGGCGACGTACGAGCAGTACTTC. Translation gives CASSPGQGATYEQYF.

Only a few counts were recorded for this clone. This chain uses TRBV30 with TRBJ1-3; D not resolved. Germline assignment: CDR1 GTSNPN and CDR2 SVGIG (reference sequence). This CDR3 is built from 12 residues. V lost 5 bases and J lost 2, with 7 bases in between. CDR3 protein: CAWDRAGNTIYF. CDR3 DNA sequence: TGTGCCTGGGACCGGGCTGGAAACACCATATATTTT.

V gene TRBV5-1 combines with J gene TRBJ2-5; possible D gene TRBD1, 6 bases. The CDR3 runs 16 residues. V lost 0 bases, J lost 2 bases, and 14 bases lay in between. Germline assignment: CDR1 SGHRS and CDR2 YFSETQ. For the CDR3, the DNA is TGCGCCAGCAGCTTGGTGGGGGCGTCCATACAAGAGACCCAGTACTTC. Translating gives CASSLVGASIQETQYF.

V usage is TRBV5-5 and J usage is TRBJ2-7; 7 bases map to TRBD2. V gave up 4 bases and J gave up 6 bases; unmatched junction bases: 13. The CDR3 runs 15 residues. Germline assignment: CDR1 SGHKS and CDR2 YYEKEE (reference sequence). CDR3 sequence reads: CASSPGGTRGGEQYF. CDR3 DNA: TGTGCCAGCAGCCCGGGGGGAACTAGAGGTGGCGAGCAGTACTTC.

A few counts support this clone. J is TRBJ1-1 and V is TRBV27, with D unresolved. Germline assignment: CDR1 MNHEY and CDR2 SMNVEV (reference sequence). This CDR3 has 13 residues. The germline V and J ends were trimmed by 3 bases and 6 bases, with 11 bases remaining between them. The CDR3 coding sequence is TGTGCCAGCAGTTTTAGAAGCCCCGCTGAAGCTTTCTTT. Residues: CASSFRSPAEAFF.

This chain uses TRBV5-6 with TRBJ2-1; D is undetermined. From germline, CDR1 is SGHDT and CDR2 YYEEEE. V dropped 4 bases and J dropped 9 bases, with 14 bases sitting between them. The CDR3 totals 13 residues. The CDR3 region is CASSLTLLPEQFF. CDR3 DNA: TGTGCCAGCAGCCTCACACTACTTCCTGAGCAGTTCTTC.

V is TRBV5-1 and J is TRBJ2-7; D is possibly TRBD1 (6 bases). The ends were cut back, 1 base at V and 2 bases at J, with 7 bases in the middle. The CDR3 sequence is 13 residues long. The germline V gene has CDR1 SGHRS and CDR2 YFSETQ. The CDR3 nucleotides are TGCGCCAGCAGCTTGCGACAGGCCTACGAGCAGTACTTC. Translating gives CASSLRQAYEQYF.

This chain connects TRBV18 to TRBJ2-5; D gene ambiguous. CDR1 and CDR2 from the germline V gene are KGHSH and LQKENI. The CDR3 contains 12 residues. V was trimmed by 3 bases and J by 0 bases, leaving 2 bases between them. The CDR3 nucleotides read TGTGCCAGCTCACCGTACCAAGAGACCCAGTACTTC. This translates into CASSPYQETQYF.

V and J are TRBV6-1 and TRBJ2-7, with unresolved D. V was trimmed by 0 bases and J by 4 bases, leaving 10 bases between them. Germline V gives CDR1 MNHNS, CDR2 SASEGT. CDR3 size: 14 residues. Here the CDR3 DNA reads TGTGCCAGCAGTGAAGCCCCAGAAGGATACGAGCAGTACTTC. This codes for CASSEAPEGYEQYF.

This clone was counted between two and nine times. The genes are TRBV3-1 (or the pseudogene TRBV3-2) and TRBJ2-1; TRBD2 matches 12 bases. This CDR3 comprises 16 residues. Germline-derived CDR1 and CDR2 are LGHDT and YNNKEL (reference sequence). With 5 bases clipped from V and 4 bases from J, the junction kept 6 bases outside the gene matches. The CDR3 here is CASSARLAGEYNEQFF. CDR3 coding DNA: TGTGCCAGCAGCGCCCGACTAGCGGGAGAGTACAATGAGCAGTTCTTC.

This clone was seen once. The chain recombines TRBV4-1 with TRBJ1-1; no firm D call. V was trimmed by 0 bases and J by 3 bases, leaving 5 bases between them. This CDR3 has 13 residues. Per the germline V gene, CDR1 is MGHRA and CDR2 is YSYEKL. Written as DNA, the CDR3 is TGCGCCAGCAGCCAAGATAGGGACACTGAAGCTTTCTTT. Translated: CASSQDRDTEAFF.

The genes are TRBV10-2 and TRBJ1-4, with TRBD1 identical over 7 bases. V was pared by 1 base and J by 2 bases, with 7 bases of the junction left unmatched. Germline V lookup: CDR1 WSHSY, CDR2 SAAADI. This CDR3 contains 17 residues. The CDR3 is CASSELPGGMTNEKLFF. CDR3 coding DNA: TGCGCCAGCAGTGAGTTGCCAGGGGGTATGACTAATGAAAAACTGTTTTTT.

This chain uses TRBV6-2 or TRBV6-3 with TRBJ1-1; unclear D gene. Germline V gene lookup returns CDR1 MNHEY and CDR2 SVGEGT. The length of the CDR3 is 13 residues. The V gene lost 3 bases and the J gene lost 1 base, with 6 bases spanning the gap. DNA of the CDR3: TGTGCCAGCAGTTATGTGGCGAACACTGAAGCTTTCTTT. Translating it yields CASSYVANTEAFF.

This clone was observed a handful of times. DNA of the CDR3: TGTGCCAGCAGCCAAGGGGGGCTCGCCGAGCAGTACTTC. Protein: CASSQGGLAEQYF. The J gene is TRBJ2-7, the V gene TRBV3-1 (or the pseudogene TRBV3-2); tentative D call: TRBD1 (6 bases). This CDR3 region has 13 residues. From germline, CDR1 is LGHDT and CDR2 YNNKEL (reference sequence). Trimming removed 1 base from V and 6 bases from J, with 10 bases in between.

The chain combines TRBV30 with TRBJ2-7; D gene ambiguous. This CDR3 contains 12 residues. The V end was cut by 1 base, the J end by 4 bases, with 8 bases between. In germline, CDR1 is GTSNPN, CDR2 SVGIG (reference sequence). The DNA of the CDR3 is TGTGCCTGGAGTGACGGAACTTACGAGCAGTACTTC. Protein: CAWSDGTYEQYF.

The V and J genes are TRBV4-1 and TRBJ2-1, with 9 bases matching TRBD2. The CDR3 contains 17 residues. Germline V CDR1 and CDR2: MGHRA, YSYEKL. After removal of 0 bases from V and 4 bases from J, the junction contained 7 bases not matched to a gene. The CDR3 spells CASSQDRASGTYNEQFF. The CDR3 DNA is TGCGCCAGCAGCCAAGATCGGGCTAGCGGGACGTACAATGAGCAGTTCTTC.

The chain combines TRBV5-1 with TRBJ1-5; D remains ambiguous. Trimming pared 0 bases from V and 2 bases from J, leaving 6 bases between. There are 14 residues in the CDR3. Germline lookup yields CDR1 SGHRS and CDR2 YFSETQ. The CDR3 coding sequence is TGCGCCAGCAGCTTGGGCGGTGGCAATCAGCCCCAGCATTTT. This sequence encodes CASSLGGGNQPQHF.

The V call is TRBV20-1, the J call TRBJ2-3; perhaps TRBD2 as D (5 bases). This CDR3 has 14 residues. Between the trimmed V and J ends, which lost 3 bases and 6 bases, there was a span of 16 bases. The V gene's germline CDR1 is DFQATT and CDR2 SNEGSKA (reference sequence). The CDR3 protein is CSASLGARLDTQYF. CDR3 nucleotides: TGCAGTGCTAGTTTGGGAGCAAGGTTGGATACGCAGTATTTT.

This chain joins TRBV5-4 and TRBJ1-2; no definite D call. CDR1 is SGHNT, CDR2 YYREEE, per germline (reference sequence). Trimming shortened V by 1 base and J by 4 bases, and 11 bases separated the two germline ends. The CDR3 length is 14 residues. CDR3 region: CASSLPQLLYGYTF. The CDR3 nucleotides are TGTGCCAGCAGCTTGCCACAACTTCTCTATGGCTACACCTTC.

CDR3 nucleotide sequence: TGTGCCAGCTCGGAGGGGCGGAACACTGAAGCTTTCTTT. Protein sequence: CASSEGRNTEAFF. This rearrangement joins TRBV28 to TRBJ1-1, with D maybe TRBD1 (5 bases). CDR3 size: 13 residues. V lost 8 bases, J lost 1 base, and 11 bases lay in between. The V gene's germline CDR1 is MDHEN and CDR2 SYDVKM.